This is a list of T cell receptor beta chains from one sample in a study of T cell responses to AZD1222 COVID-19 vaccine. Here immunoSEQ multiplex PCR was the method, and the copy in TCRdb shows in-frame clones only, minus some. The data show roughly 200,000 clones, more than 85% seen once. The sequencing used peripheral blood, collected 28 days after the second AZD1222 dose. The receptor set was obtained from an adult who received the AZD1222 COVID-19 vaccine. The CDR3 runs from the conserved cysteine through the conserved F or W. Fields, in order: J gene, V gene, clone size, D gene, CDR3 DNA, CDR3 protein. D genes are given only for firm matches. Not all rows give a size; the values are once, few, many and, for expanded clones, a class.

>TRBJ1-3|TRBV5-1|NA|TRBD1
TGCGCCAGCAGCCGCGATATCAGGGGGCTGGGAAACACCATATATTTT
CASSRDIRGLGNTIYF
>TRBJ1-1|TRBV6-5|NA|NA
TGTGCCAGCAGTTTCGCCGGGGTGTCTGAAGCTTTCTTT
CASSFAGVSEAFF
>TRBJ2-5|TRBV12-5|NA|TRBD2
TGTGCTAGTGGTTTGACGACCTTAGGGCTAGCGGGAGGGCCGGGACAAGAGACCCAGTACTTC
CASGLTTLGLAGGPGQETQYF
>TRBJ2-6|TRBV4-2|NA|NA
TGTGCCAGCAGCCCGCGGGGACAGACCTCTGGGGCCAACGTCCTGACTTTC
CASSPRGQTSGANVLTF
>TRBJ1-5|TRBV28|NA|TRBD1
TGTGCCAGCAGTTTGTGGGACAGGAGTAATCAGCCCCAGCATTTT
CASSLWDRSNQPQHF
>TRBJ1-1|TRBV29-1|NA|NA
TGCAGCGTTGGAGGTAACGCTGAAGCTTTCTTT
CSVGGNAEAFF
>TRBJ1-1|TRBV12-3/TRBV12-4|few|NA
TGTGCCAGCAGTTTTGATCCGAACACTGAAGCTTTCTTT
CASSFDPNTEAFF
>TRBJ2-5|TRBV7-7|once|TRBD2
TGTGCTAGCAGCTCTGGGACTAGCGGGCAAGAGACCCAGTACTTC
CASSSGTSGQETQYF
>TRBJ1-1|TRBV6-5|NA|TRBD1
TGTGCCAGCAGTTCAAGGACAGGGGGTGAAGCTTTCTTT
CASSSRTGGEAFF
>TRBJ2-1|TRBV19|NA|TRBD1
TGTGCCAGTAGTATAGATGGAGGGGGGGGACAGGGAGGCAATGAGCAGTTCTTC
CASSIDGGGGQGGNEQFF
>TRBJ2-1|TRBV7-2|NA|NA
TGTGCCAGCAGCTTATTCGGGGTCGAGCAGTTCTTC
CASSLFGVEQFF
>TRBJ2-3|TRBV10-3|NA|TRBD1
TGTGCCATCAGCCTTGGACAGGGGGGAACAGATACGCAGTATTTT
CAISLGQGGTDTQYF
>TRBJ1-5|TRBV30|NA|TRBD1
TGTGCCTGGAGTGTACTGGGGACAGGGGGAAAACAGCCCCAGCATTTT
CAWSVLGTGGKQPQHF
>TRBJ1-2|TRBV5-1|NA|TRBD1
TGCGCCAGCAGCTTGGGGGACAGGGCCTACTATGGCTACACCTTC
CASSLGDRAYYGYTF
>TRBJ1-6|TRBV5-5|NA|NA
TGTGCCAGCAGCAGGTCCGATTCACCCCTCCACTTT
CASSRSDSPLHF
>TRBJ2-7|TRBV29-1|NA|TRBD2
TGCAGCGTTGAAGGACTAGCGGGAGCTCTCTACGAGCAGTACTTC
CSVEGLAGALYEQYF
>TRBJ1-3|TRBV30|NA|TRBD1
TGTGCCTGGGGACAGGGGCCGGGAAACACCATATATTTT
CAWGQGPGNTIYF
>TRBJ2-6|TRBV19|NA|NA
TGTGCCAGTAGTATAGGACTCTCTGGGGCCAACGTCCTGACTTTC
CASSIGLSGANVLTF
>TRBJ2-2|TRBV7-9|NA|NA
TGTGCCAGCAGCTTAAACAGGGCCGCCGGGGAGCTGTTTTTT
CASSLNRAAGELFF
>TRBJ1-5|TRBV7-2|NA|NA
TGTGCCAGCAGCTTAGGGGGGGGCAATCAGCCCCAGCATTTT
CASSLGGGNQPQHF
>TRBJ2-7|TRBV7-9|NA|NA
TGTGCCAGCAGCTCCGCCTACGAGCAGTACTTC
CASSSAYEQYF
>TRBJ1-2|TRBV7-9|NA|NA
TGTGCCAGCAGCTTGGTCGGGGATCTGACGCGTAACTATGGCTACACCTTC
CASSLVGDLTRNYGYTF
>TRBJ1-5|TRBV10-3|NA|NA
TGTGCCATCAGAGAGGGATTAAGCAATCAGCCCCAGCATTTT
CAIREGLSNQPQHF
>TRBJ1-4|TRBV6-6|NA|NA
TGTGCCAGCAGTCTCCGCCGGGGTGAAAATGAAAAACTGTTTTTT
CASSLRRGENEKLFF
>TRBJ1-2|TRBV6-5|NA|TRBD1
TGTGCCAGCAGTATGCGGGACAGGGGAGGCTACACCTTC
CASSMRDRGGYTF
>TRBJ2-2|TRBV7-3|NA|NA
TGTGCCAGCAGCCCACAAGACACCGGGGAGCTGTTTTTT
CASSPQDTGELFF
>TRBJ2-1|TRBV29-1|NA|TRBD2
TGCAGCGTTGAAGTTCTAGCGGTGGGTAATGAGCAGTTCTTC
CSVEVLAVGNEQFF
>TRBJ2-2|TRBV19|NA|NA
TGTGCCAGTAGTCGCGGCGGGACAGCTAACACCGGGGAGCTGTTTTTT
CASSRGGTANTGELFF
>TRBJ1-2|TRBV5-4|once|NA
TGTGCCAGCAGCTTGAAACCGGGAAGCTATGGCTACACCTTC
CASSLKPGSYGYTF
>TRBJ2-5|TRBV7-9|NA|NA
TGTGCCAGCAGCGCGTCGGAGACCCAGTACTTC
CASSASETQYF
>TRBJ2-1|TRBV10-1|NA|TRBD2
TGCGCCAGCAGTGAGAAACTAGCGGGAGACAATGAGCAGTTCTTC
CASSEKLAGDNEQFF
>TRBJ1-1|TRBV15|NA|TRBD1
TGTGCCACCAGCACCCGACAGGGAATCACTGAAGCTTTCTTT
CATSTRQGITEAFF
>TRBJ1-3|TRBV2|NA|NA
TGTGCCAGCAGTGAGCGATCGATGTTCTCTGGAAACACCATATATTTT
CASSERSMFSGNTIYF
>TRBJ1-1|TRBV4-1|NA|NA
TGCGCCAGCAGCCAAGTGGGGACGAACACTGAAGCTTTCTTT
CASSQVGTNTEAFF
>TRBJ1-3|TRBV6-1|NA|TRBD1
TGTGCCAGCAGTGAACACAGGGGAGGTGGAAACACCATATATTTT
CASSEHRGGGNTIYF
>TRBJ1-3|TRBV4-2|NA|NA
TGTGCCAGCAGCCCCAGTGTTTTCACCATATATTTT
CASSPSVFTIYF
>TRBJ2-3|TRBV11-2|NA|NA
TGTGCCAGCAGCTTACAGATGTTCGGGAGAGTAACTAGCACAGATACGCAGTATTTT
CASSLQMFGRVTSTDTQYF
>TRBJ2-2|TRBV7-3|NA|NA
TGTGCCAGCAGCTCCCCACAGGTTTACGGGGAGCTGTTTTTT
CASSSPQVYGELFF